These T cell receptor beta chains were read from a single sample in a study of control samples from healthy donors and cancer patients. Assay used: immunoSEQ multiplex PCR; TCRdb lists only in-frame clones, some missing. Of roughly 120,000 clones listed, 70% to 90% were seen once; the top ten hold 3.2%. Sequenced material: blood. The source of these receptors is a man between 45 and 60 years old in good health. CDR3s include the opening cysteine and the closing phenylalanine or tryptophan. D genes are given only for firm matches. Some rows have no size entry. The others give once, few or many, or a class for an expanded clone.

j_gene,len,d_gene,v_gene,abundance,CDR3nt,CDR3aa
TRBJ1-1,13,TRBD1,TRBV19,.,TGTGCCAGTACGGGACAGAGGAACACTGAAGCTTTCTTT,CASTGQRNTEAFF
TRBJ2-3,15,TRBD2,TRBV18,.,TGTGCCAGCTCACCTTGGACTAGCGGGACAGATACGCAGTATTTT,CASSPWTSGTDTQYF
TRBJ1-1,13,.,TRBV29-1,.,TGCAGCGTGCGACACTTCATGAACACTGAAGCTTTCTTT,CSVRHFMNTEAFF
TRBJ2-7,14,.,TRBV5-1,.,TGCGCCAGCAGCCCCAGCGTCGGAGAATACGAGCAGTACTTC,CASSPSVGEYEQYF
TRBJ2-5,15,.,TRBV19,.,TGTGCCAGTGCCTCCCAGGGAGGCTCCGGGGAGACCCAGTACTTC,CASASQGGSGETQYF
TRBJ2-7,14,.,TRBV5-1,.,TGCGCCAGCAGCGCTTACAGGGGACTGGAAGAGCAGTACTTC,CASSAYRGLEEQYF
TRBJ2-7,13,.,TRBV5-1,once,TGCGCCAGCAGAACAGGACAGTCCTACGAGCAGTACTTC,CASRTGQSYEQYF
TRBJ1-6,17,.,TRBV9,.,TGTGCCAGCAGCGTCGGGACTGGGAAGAGAAGTAATTCACCCCTCCACTTT,CASSVGTGKRSNSPLHF
TRBJ1-5,13,.,TRBV2,.,TGTGCCAGCAGCAGAGAGGGCAATCAGCCCCAGCATTTT,CASSREGNQPQHF
TRBJ2-5,17,TRBD2,TRBV3-1/TRBV3-2,once,TGTGCCAGCAGCCAAGCTAGCGGGGGCCCCAAAAAGAGAACCCAGTACTTC,CASSQASGGPKKRTQYF
TRBJ1-2,13,TRBD1,TRBV18,.,TGTGCCAGCTCACCGGACAGGGGGACTGGCTACACCTTC,CASSPDRGTGYTF
TRBJ2-2,17,.,TRBV11-3,.,TGTGCCAGCAGCCGTACCACACAGGGTACTTACACCGGGGAGCTGTTTTTT,CASSRTTQGTYTGELFF
TRBJ1-5,14,.,TRBV2,.,TGTGCCAGCCGTAGGGGCGACTGGGAGGGGCCCCAGCATTTT,CASRRGDWEGPQHF
TRBJ1-2,15,.,TRBV7-2,.,TGTGCCAGCAGCTTAGTTTATGGGGGGTTTAGTGGCTACACCTTC,CASSLVYGGFSGYTF
TRBJ2-5,13,.,TRBV7-6,.,TGTGCCAGCAGCTTAGCTCGGGTAGAGACCCAGTACTTC,CASSLARVETQYF
TRBJ2-1,11,.,TRBV30,.,TGTGCCTGGAGTGTACGTAGCGACCCGATCTTC,CAWSVRSDPIF
TRBJ2-1,14,TRBD2,TRBV9,.,TGTGCCAGCAGCGAGGGACTATTCGGGAATGAGCAGTTCTTC,CASSEGLFGNEQFF
TRBJ2-7,13,.,TRBV19,.,TGTGCCAGTAGTATGGATAGAGCCTACGAGCAGTACTTC,CASSMDRAYEQYF
TRBJ1-1,13,.,TRBV28,.,TGTGCCAGCAGTTTGGCGATGAACACTGAAGCTTTCTTT,CASSLAMNTEAFF
TRBJ2-7,13,.,TRBV11-2,.,TGTGCCAGCAGCCGAGGACAGAGCTACGAGCAGTACTTC,CASSRGQSYEQYF
TRBJ2-3,16,.,TRBV2,.,TGTGCCAGCAGTGAAAGTCGGGGTCAGAGTGGGGATACGCAGTATTTT,CASSESRGQSGDTQYF
TRBJ2-1,13,.,TRBV28,.,TGTGCCAGCAGTGCCCCAAATTTGGAGACGCAGTTCTTC,CASSAPNLETQFF